These 12 T cell receptor beta chains share one sample of origin, sequenced in a study of blood T cell repertoires in COVID-19. Data came from immunoSEQ multiplex PCR; TCRdb stores just in-frame clones and leaves some out. This sample has hundreds of thousands of clones, with 88% found just once. Source material: peripheral blood. The receptors stem from a man aged 80 or over with acute or convalescent COVID-19.

J is TRBJ2-7 and V is TRBV11-2; D might be TRBD1 (6 bases). This CDR3 region has 12 residues. Germline CDR1 and CDR2: SGHAT and FQNNGV. V was cut by 2 bases and J by 4 bases, with 6 bases left in between. The CDR3 DNA reads as TGTGCCAGCAGCTTAAGGGGGTACGAGCAGTACTTC. This translates into CASSLRGYEQYF.

The genes are TRBV6-5 and TRBJ2-7; 9 nucleotides align to TRBD2. Per germline, CDR1 MNHEY and CDR2 SVGAGI. After removal of 8 bases from V and 7 bases from J, the junction contained 15 bases not matched to a gene. The CDR3 sequence is 15 residues long. DNA of the CDR3: TGTGCCAGCGGCAGAACGACTAGCGGCCGATGGGAGCAGTACTTC. It is translated as CASGRTTSGRWEQYF.

V usage is TRBV5-8 and J usage is TRBJ2-7; tentative D call: TRBD1 (6 bases). Looked up from germline, CDR1 is SGHTS and CDR2 is YDEGEE. This CDR3 spans 15 amino acids. V was pared by 0 bases and J by 0 bases, with 10 bases between. The CDR3 sequence: CASSLEGVSSYEQYF. CDR3 DNA sequence: TGTGCCAGCAGCTTGGAGGGGGTGAGCTCCTACGAGCAGTACTTC.

The genes are TRBV3-1 (or the pseudogene TRBV3-2) and TRBJ1-6, with a tentative D call TRBD1 (5 bases). Germline CDR1 is LGHDT and CDR2 is YNNKEL (reference sequence). The CDR3 is made up of 13 amino acids. V was clipped by 8 bases and J by 6 bases, with 11 bases between them. The CDR3 reads CASSYQGNSPLHF. The DNA of the CDR3 is TGTGCCAGCTCCTACCAGGGTAATTCACCCCTCCACTTT.

The rearrangement uses TRBV3-1 (or the pseudogene TRBV3-2) and TRBJ2-7, with TRBD2 identical over 9 bases. The CDR3 runs to 17 residues. Germline V CDR1 and CDR2: LGHDT, YNNKEL (reference sequence). V shed 4 bases, J shed 1 base, and the junction held 11 bases outside the gene matches. For the CDR3, the DNA is TGTGCCAGCAGCCGCTCAGTGACGAGCGGGGGGTCCTACGAGCAGTACTTC. Translation gives CASSRSVTSGGSYEQYF.

V usage is TRBV4-1 and J usage is TRBJ1-6; D is undetermined. The CDR3 loop spans 15 amino acids. Between the trimmed V and J ends, which lost 4 bases and 0 bases, there was a span of 7 bases. Germline V gene sequence: CDR1 MGHRA, CDR2 YSYEKL. The CDR3 here is CASSRQSSYNSPLHF. CDR3 nucleotide sequence: TGCGCCAGCAGCCGACAAAGCTCCTATAATTCACCCCTCCACTTT.

The chain recombines TRBV7-2 with TRBJ2-1; 11 nucleotides align to TRBD2. The CDR3 extends over 15 amino acids. Germline V gene data show CDR1 as SGHTA and CDR2 as FQGNSA. With V trimmed by 4 bases and J by 4 bases, 3 bases remained unmatched. The CDR3 spells CASSSTSGAYNEQFF. The DNA for the CDR3 is TGTGCCAGCAGCTCGACTAGCGGGGCTTACAATGAGCAGTTCTTC.

J is TRBJ1-1 and V is TRBV2; 8 bases align to TRBD1. Germline lookup yields CDR1 SNHLY and CDR2 FYNNEI. The V gene end was trimmed by 6 bases and the J gene end by 9 bases; junction bases not matched to a gene: 9. The CDR3 has 13 amino acids. CDR3: CASRDGQGIKAFF. The CDR3 coding sequence is TGTGCCAGCAGGGACGGACAGGGAATTAAAGCTTTCTTT.

The table lists this clone with a count of one. This sequence joins TRBV12-3 or TRBV12-4 and TRBJ1-6; D unclear. The CDR3 extends over 12 amino acids. V lost 8 bases to trimming and J lost 3 bases, with 5 bases between them. CDR3 sequence reads: CASRVYNSPLHF. The CDR3 DNA reads as TGTGCCAGCCGGGTCTATAATTCACCCCTCCACTTT.

The table lists this clone with a count of one. This rearrangement joins TRBV6-5 to TRBJ1-4; maybe TRBD1 (5 bases). In germline, CDR1 is MNHEY, CDR2 SVGAGI. The V end was cut by 6 bases, the J end by 8 bases, with 19 bases between. This CDR3 region has 15 residues. The chain's CDR3 is CASSSAGGGMEKLFF. The DNA of the CDR3 is TGTGCCAGCAGCTCCGCTGGGGGGGGTATGGAAAAACTGTTTTTT.

The chain has TRBV7-9 and TRBJ2-5; D might be TRBD1 (6 bases). The CDR3 runs 14 residues. Trimming cost V 5 bases and J 4 bases, with 14 bases left between them. CDR1 and CDR2 from the germline V gene are SEHNR and FQNEAQ (reference sequence). CDR3 loop: CASSPGLGGETQYF. The DNA of the CDR3 is TGTGCCAGCAGCCCGGGTCTAGGGGGAGAGACCCAGTACTTC.

The rearrangement joins TRBV6-5 to TRBJ2-7; D remains ambiguous. CDR3 length: 12 amino acids. V was cut by 1 base and J by 6 bases, with 7 bases left in between. CDR1 is MNHEY and CDR2 is SVGAGI in the germline V gene. The CDR3 is CASSYLNGEQYF. CDR3 in DNA: TGTGCCAGCAGTTACTTAAACGGCGAGCAGTACTTC.